Shown below are 27 T cell receptor beta chains from a single sample sequenced in a study of somatic mutations in cytotoxic T cells in rheumatoid arthritis. Here immunoSEQ multiplex PCR was the method, and the copy in TCRdb shows in-frame clones only, minus some. Altogether more than 35,000 clones are present, about 80% being singletons, with the ten largest covering roughly 3.2%. Specimen: CD8+ T cells sorted from blood. The receptors were gathered from a man in his forties or fifties in good health.

The gene calls are TRBV7-9 and TRBJ2-7; 8 bases map to TRBD2. CDR3 length equals 16 residues. Germline-derived CDR1 and CDR2 are SEHNR and FQNEAQ (reference sequence). V lost 3 bases and J lost 1; bases outside the gene matches: 8. CDR3 protein: CASSLVGGGISYEQYF. Written as DNA, the CDR3 is TGTGCCAGCAGCTTGGTCGGGGGGGGAATTTCCTACGAGCAGTACTTC. Drawing the rest from reference TRBV7-9 and TRBJ2-7, the complete variable domain is DTGVSQNPRHKITKRGQNVTFRCDPISEHNRLYWYRQTLGQGPEFLTYFQNEAQLEKSRLLSDRFSAERPKGSFSTLEIQRTEQGDSAMYLCASSLVGGGISYEQYFGPGTRLTVT.

There are a few counts of this clone. This chain links TRBV19 with TRBJ1-1; 7 bases align to TRBD1. J was trimmed by 5 bases and V by 6 bases; bases with no gene match: 3. There are 12 residues in the CDR3. Germline assignment: CDR1 LNHDA and CDR2 SQIVND (reference sequence). The chain's CDR3 is CASRTGNTEAFF. The CDR3 coding sequence is TGTGCCAGTAGGACAGGGAATACTGAAGCTTTCTTT. The entire variable domain, with the rest obtained from reference TRBV19 and TRBJ1-1, is as follows: DGGITQSPKYLFRKEGQNVTLSCEQNLNHDAMYWYRQDPGQGLRLIYYSQIVNDFQKGDIAEGYSVSREKKESFPLTVTSAQKNPTAFYLCASRTGNTEAFFGQGTRLTVV.

A single count supports this clone. This chain connects TRBV15 to TRBJ2-3; either TRBD1 or TRBD2 may supply D (5 bases each). Trimming took off 4 bases at V and 2 bases at J, with 16 bases between the two ends. The CDR3 has 16 amino acids. The V gene's germline CDR1 is LNHNV and CDR2 YYDKDF (reference sequence). CDR3 sequence reads: CATSTGRGRTTDTQYF. In DNA form, the CDR3 reads TGTGCCACCAGCACGGGACGGGGACGGACCACAGATACGCAGTATTTT.

This clone was seen once. The V and J genes are TRBV13 and TRBJ2-4; 13 bases are shared with TRBD2. V was pared by 6 bases and J by 0 bases, with 8 bases of the junction left unmatched. There are 18 residues in the CDR3. The germline CDR1 and CDR2 sequences are PRHDT and FYEKMQ (reference sequence). In DNA, the CDR3 is TGTGCCAGCAGTTTCGGACTAGCGGGAGTTCTAGCCAAAAACATTCAGTACTTC. Residues: CASSFGLAGVLAKNIQYF.

The chain joins TRBV29-1 to TRBJ1-5; 7 bases match TRBD1. V gave up 4 bases and J gave up 0 bases; unmatched junction bases: 3. Looked up from germline, CDR1 is SQVTM and CDR2 is ANQGSEA. This CDR3 region has 14 residues. CDR3 sequence reads: CSVVGTDSNQPQHF. The CDR3 DNA reads TGCAGCGTTGTGGGGACAGATAGCAATCAGCCCCAGCATTTT.

This clone was seen a handful of times. This sequence joins TRBV25-1 and TRBJ1-2; unclear D gene. Germline V gene sequence: CDR1 MGHDK, CDR2 SYGVNS. V lost 1 base, J lost 6 bases, and 9 bases lay in between. The CDR3 extends over 13 amino acids. The CDR3 loop reads CASSEWRADGYTF. Here the CDR3 DNA reads TGTGCCAGCAGTGAATGGAGGGCGGATGGCTACACCTTC.

This clone appeared a single time. Here the CDR3 DNA reads TGTGCCAGCAGTCCCCTAGCGGGGCCCTACAATGAGCAGTTCTTC. It is translated as CASSPLAGPYNEQFF. This chain links TRBV2 with TRBJ2-1, with 9 positions matching TRBD2. The trim removed 5 bases at V and 2 bases at J, leaving 4 bases unmatched. Germline lookup yields CDR1 SNHLY and CDR2 FYNNEI. CDR3 length equals 15 residues.

The DNA for the CDR3 is TGTGCCAGCAGTTACTCGGGGGGGACTGATGAGCAGTTCTTC. It specifies CASSYSGGTDEQFF. The chain combines TRBV6-5 with TRBJ2-1; TRBD2 agrees at 7 bases. Trimming took 0 bases from V and 8 from J; bases not matched to a gene: 4. The CDR3 has 14 residues. Germline assignment: CDR1 MNHEY and CDR2 SVGAGI.

The chain joins TRBV11-1 to TRBJ2-2; tentatively, D is TRBD1 (6 bases). The CDR3 extends over 16 amino acids. The germline V gene encodes CDR1 SGHAT and CDR2 FQDESV (reference sequence). V was pared by 3 bases and J by 0 bases, with 11 bases between. The CDR3 protein is CASSFYRDPNTGELFF. Written as DNA, the CDR3 is TGTGCCAGCAGCTTCTACAGGGACCCGAACACCGGGGAGCTGTTTTTT.

The V call is TRBV16, the J call TRBJ2-1, with TRBD1 matching 7 bases. The CDR3 loop spans 14 amino acids. Germline V gene lookup returns CDR1 KGHSY and CDR2 FQNENV. V shed 5 bases, J shed 4 bases, and the junction held 5 bases outside the gene matches. This chain's CDR3 is CASSAGGPYNEQFF. CDR3 sequence (DNA): TGTGCCAGCAGCGCAGGGGGTCCGTACAATGAGCAGTTCTTC.

The chain is built from TRBV4-3 and TRBJ2-3; TRBD2 is a possible D gene (6 bases). The CDR3 has 14 amino acids. Germline V CDR1 and CDR2: LGHNA, YSLEER. V was cut by 0 bases and J by 5 bases, with 9 bases left in between. The CDR3 DNA reads TGCGCCAGCAGCCAAGAGACTAGGGGAGATACGCAGTATTTT. The encoded protein is CASSQETRGDTQYF.

The chain carries TRBV28 and TRBJ1-3; perhaps TRBD1 as D (5 bases). Germline values: CDR1 MDHEN, CDR2 SYDVKM. Between the trimmed V and J ends, which lost 5 bases and 1 base, there was a span of 12 bases. The CDR3 covers 15 residues. CDR3 residues: CASSPLTESGNTIYF. DNA for the CDR3: TGTGCCAGCAGTCCGCTGACAGAGTCTGGAAACACCATATATTTT. Supplemented by reference TRBV28 and TRBJ1-3, the full variable domain reads DVKVTQSSRYLVKRTGEKVFLECVQDMDHENMFWYRQDPGLGLRLIYFSYDVKMKEKGDIPEGYSVSREKKERFSLILESASTNQTSMYLCASSPLTESGNTIYFGEGSWLTVV.

The J gene is TRBJ2-7, the V gene TRBV28, with D unresolved. The CDR3 is 12 amino acids. The germline V gene has CDR1 MDHEN and CDR2 SYDVKM. Between the trimmed V and J ends, which lost 2 bases and 2 bases, there was a span of 4 bases. The CDR3 DNA sequence: TGTGCCAGCAGTTTAATGGCCTACGAGCAGTACTTC. Amino acid sequence: CASSLMAYEQYF.

This clone was found once. This chain links TRBV29-1 with TRBJ1-3; D not certain. Germline V gene data show CDR1 as SQVTM and CDR2 as ANQGSEA. Trimming removed 3 bases from V and 0 bases from J, with 3 bases in between. The CDR3 is made up of 12 amino acids. CDR3: CSVENSGNTIYF. In DNA, the CDR3 is TGCAGCGTTGAGAACTCTGGAAACACCATATATTTT.

In its sample, this clone was seen a few times. The chain links TRBV4-1 to TRBJ2-2, with D perhaps matching TRBD1 (5 bases). The CDR3 length is 15 residues. Germline V gene data show CDR1 as MGHRA and CDR2 as YSYEKL. The V and J ends lost 4 bases and 6 bases respectively, with 15 bases between them. The CDR3 DNA follows: TGCGCCAGCAGCCCCACGCAGGGAAGTTCCGGGGAGCTGTTTTTT. It specifies CASSPTQGSSGELFF.

The count of this clone is one. The J gene is TRBJ1-4, the V gene TRBV14; D ambiguous. The germline V gene encodes CDR1 SGHDN and CDR2 FVKESK. This CDR3 spans 16 amino acids. V shed 2 bases and J shed 2 bases, with 12 bases lying between them. CDR3 nucleotides: TGTGCCAGCAGCCAACCCGAGCCAGGCACTAATGAAAAACTGTTTTTT. Encoded protein: CASSQPEPGTNEKLFF.

This clone turned up a few times. This chain connects TRBV29-1 to TRBJ1-1; no definite D call. The V and J ends lost 7 bases and 0 bases respectively, with 12 bases between them. The V gene's germline CDR1 is SQVTM and CDR2 ANQGSEA. The CDR3 extends over 13 amino acids. CDR3 protein: CSGQLTLNTEAFF. The CDR3 DNA follows: TGCAGCGGGCAGCTCACCCTGAACACTGAAGCTTTCTTT.

The V and J genes are TRBV6-1 and TRBJ2-1; 7 bases agree with TRBD1. The CDR3 spans 14 residues. J lost 7 bases, V lost 4 bases, and 7 bases had no gene match. CDR1 MNHNS and CDR2 SASEGT come from the germline V gene. The CDR3 here is CASSAWTGQNEQFF. The CDR3 DNA reads TGTGCCAGCAGTGCGTGGACAGGTCAGAATGAGCAGTTCTTC.

The sample holds one count of this clone. This chain links TRBV28 with TRBJ2-7; D call uncertain. CDR3 length: 12 residues. V shed 1 base and J shed 4 bases, with 5 bases lying between them. Germline V CDR1 and CDR2: MDHEN, SYDVKM. The CDR3 region is CASSLYRYEQYF. CDR3 coding DNA: TGTGCCAGCAGTTTATATCGATACGAGCAGTACTTC.

V is TRBV11-1 and J is TRBJ2-7; 8 bases fit TRBD1. The CDR3 sequence is 15 residues long. The V segment lost 6 bases and the J segment 3 bases; nucleotides outside the gene matches: 10. From germline, CDR1 is SGHAT and CDR2 FQDESV (reference sequence). The CDR3 sequence is CASSEMGDRIYEQYF. CDR3 nucleotide sequence: TGTGCCAGCAGTGAGATGGGGGACAGGATCTACGAGCAGTACTTC.

The chain combines TRBV6-4 with TRBJ2-1, with TRBD2 matching 9 bases. Losses at the gene ends were 0 bases for V and 3 bases for J; bases not matched to a gene: 0. The CDR3 consists of 15 residues. Germline V gene data show CDR1 as MRHNA and CDR2 as SNTAGT. CDR3 sequence (DNA): TGTGCCAGCAGTGACTCACTAGCGGGCTACAATGAGCAGTTCTTC. It translates to CASSDSLAGYNEQFF.

V gene TRBV4-1 combines with J gene TRBJ2-7, with 9 bases fitting TRBD1. Per germline, CDR1 MGHRA and CDR2 YSYEKL. J lost 3 bases, V lost 1 base, and 10 bases had no gene match. The CDR3 sequence is 17 residues long. CDR3 nucleotides: TGCGCCAGCAGCCAAGGCCACACAGGGGGCGAGTTCTACGAGCAGTACTTC. It translates to CASSQGHTGGEFYEQYF.

The rearrangement links TRBV11-2 to TRBJ2-5; TRBD2 might be the D (7 bases). CDR3 size: 13 residues. Germline CDR1 reads SGHAT; CDR2 reads FQNNGV. Between the trimmed V and J ends, which lost 6 bases and 4 bases, there was a span of 12 bases. In nucleotides, the CDR3 is TGTGCCAGCAGAGGGGGGGCGGGAGAGACCCAGTACTTC. Translation: CASRGGAGETQYF.

V and J are TRBV30 and TRBJ1-5; D unresolved. The CDR3 has 13 amino acids. Trimming removed 2 bases at V and 7 bases at J, with 12 bases between. CDR1 and CDR2 (germline): GTSNPN, SVGIG (reference sequence). The CDR3: CAWSTEVLQPQHF. The CDR3 DNA sequence: TGTGCCTGGAGTACGGAGGTACTACAGCCCCAGCATTTT.

The V and J genes are TRBV29-1 and TRBJ2-7; possibly TRBD2 for D (5 bases). This CDR3 comprises 11 residues. Trimming shortened V by 2 bases and J by 3 bases, and 5 bases separated the two germline ends. The germline CDR1 and CDR2 sequences are SQVTM and ANQGSEA. In nucleotides, the CDR3 is TGCAGCGTTGAACGGGACTACGAGCAGTACTTC. This encodes CSVERDYEQYF.

The rearrangement joins TRBV29-1 to TRBJ2-7; weak D call: TRBD2 (6 bases). Looked up from germline, CDR1 is SQVTM and CDR2 is ANQGSEA. This CDR3 has 14 residues. V was shortened by 4 bases and J by 6 bases, with 19 bases between the two germline ends. CDR3 DNA sequence: TGCAGCGTTGGGGGCGGGGAGCGGGCTGGCGAGCAGTACTTC. Encoded protein: CSVGGGERAGEQYF.

V and J are TRBV19 and TRBJ1-5; D uncertain. From germline, CDR1 is LNHDA and CDR2 SQIVND (reference sequence). The CDR3 loop spans 16 amino acids. Trimming cost V 0 bases and J 4 bases, with 13 bases left between them. The CDR3 here is CASSIDPGRLNQPQHF. As DNA, the CDR3 is TGTGCCAGTAGTATAGATCCGGGGAGGCTGAATCAGCCCCAGCATTTT. Full variable domain (rest looked up from reference TRBV19 and TRBJ1-5): DGGITQSPKYLFRKEGQNVTLSCEQNLNHDAMYWYRQDPGQGLRLIYYSQIVNDFQKGDIAEGYSVSREKKESFPLTVTSAQKNPTAFYLCASSIDPGRLNQPQHFGDGTRLSIL.